Following are 21 T cell receptor beta chains from one sample sequenced in a study of blood T cell repertoires in COVID-19. Generated by immunoSEQ multiplex PCR, the TCRdb table keeps only in-frame clones and is missing some. The sample has approximately 210,000 clones, about 85% seen once. Sequenced sample: peripheral blood. All receptors derive from a man aged 25-40 years with active or convalescent COVID-19.

The J gene is TRBJ2-5, the V gene TRBV19; D may be TRBD2 (5 bases). Trimming removed 5 bases from V and 1 base from J, with 11 bases in between. Germline V CDR1 and CDR2: LNHDA, SQIVND (reference sequence). CDR3 size: 14 residues. The DNA for the CDR3 is TGTGCCAGTAGTCGGGGAAGGTCCCAAGAGACCCAGTACTTC. Protein product: CASSRGRSQETQYF. Filled out from reference TRBV19 and TRBJ2-5, the complete variable domain reads DGGITQSPKYLFRKEGQNVTLSCEQNLNHDAMYWYRQDPGQGLRLIYYSQIVNDFQKGDIAEGYSVSREKKESFPLTVTSAQKNPTAFYLCASSRGRSQETQYFGPGTRLLVL.

The rearrangement links TRBV7-9 to TRBJ2-3; D is perhaps TRBD2 (6 bases). The CDR3 consists of 15 residues. Per the germline V gene, CDR1 is SEHNR and CDR2 is FQNEAQ (reference sequence). Trimming stripped 3 bases from V and 2 bases from J, with 12 bases between. The CDR3: CASSFDGGTTDTQYF. CDR3 bases: TGTGCCAGCAGCTTTGACGGGGGAACCACAGATACGCAGTATTTT.

V usage is TRBV12-3 or TRBV12-4 and J usage is TRBJ2-3, with D unclear. Trimming removed 3 bases at V and 5 bases at J, with 3 bases between. The CDR3 extends over 11 amino acids. The CDR3 nucleotides are TGTGCCAGCAGTTTGAGAGATACGCAGTATTTT. Its translation is CASSLRDTQYF.

This clone appeared a single time. The chain's CDR3 is CASTRGFNEQFF. CDR3 sequence (DNA): TGCGCCAGCACTAGGGGTTTCAATGAGCAGTTCTTC. The chain carries TRBV10-2 and TRBJ2-1; maybe TRBD1 (5 bases). The germline V gene has CDR1 WSHSY and CDR2 SAAADI. V dropped 7 bases and J dropped 6 bases, with 10 bases sitting between them. The length of the CDR3 is 12 residues.

V and J are TRBV27 and TRBJ2-1; 10 bases map to TRBD2. J was trimmed by 10 bases and V by 3 bases; bases with no gene match: 6. Germline-derived CDR1 and CDR2 are MNHEY and SMNVEV (reference sequence). CDR3 length: 14 residues. Here the CDR3 DNA reads TGTGCCAGCAGTTTTCTAGCGGGGGCCTGGGAGCAGTTCTTC. Its protein product is CASSFLAGAWEQFF.

The chain couples TRBV6-6 to TRBJ1-1; a weak D match, TRBD1 (6 bases). V was pared by 4 bases and J by 7 bases, with 10 bases between. Germline V gene lookup returns CDR1 MNHNY and CDR2 SVGAGI (reference sequence). There are 12 residues in the CDR3. The CDR3 DNA is TGTGCCAGCAGTTGGACAGATAATGAAGCTTTCTTT. Residues: CASSWTDNEAFF.

The gene calls are TRBV9 and TRBJ1-5; TRBD1 aligns across 7 bases. The CDR3 is made up of 15 amino acids. V was clipped by 4 bases and J by 3 bases; unmatched bases: 7. In germline, CDR1 is SGDLS, CDR2 YYNGEE. CDR3 DNA sequence: TGTGCCAGCAGCCGACAGGGACTCCCCAATCAGCCCCAGCATTTT. Protein product: CASSRQGLPNQPQHF.

This clone has more than one count but fewer than ten. The rearrangement uses TRBV19 and TRBJ1-4; 8 nucleotides align to TRBD1. This CDR3 has 16 residues. The V segment lost 10 bases and the J segment 2 bases; nucleotides outside the gene matches: 12. Looked up from germline, CDR1 is LNHDA and CDR2 is SQIVND (reference sequence). The CDR3 sequence: CATGQGKVSTNEKLFF. Here the CDR3 DNA reads TGTGCCACCGGACAGGGAAAGGTATCCACTAATGAAAAACTGTTTTTT.

The V call is TRBV18, the J call TRBJ2-3; possible D gene TRBD2, 6 bases. The CDR3 consists of 13 residues. Germline-derived CDR1 and CDR2 are KGHSH and LQKENI. With 4 bases removed from V and 2 bases from J, the gap between germline ends came to 7 bases. In DNA, the CDR3 is TGTGCCAGCTCACGGACTAACACAGATACGCAGTATTTT. It yields the protein CASSRTNTDTQYF.

The V and J genes are TRBV27 and TRBJ1-6; D is perhaps TRBD1 (6 bases). CDR3 length equals 15 residues. V was trimmed by 3 bases and J by 8 bases, leaving 14 bases between them. Germline CDR1 is MNHEY and CDR2 is SMNVEV (reference sequence). CDR3 in DNA: TGTGCCAGCAGTTTGATAAGAGGGGGGGATTCACCCCTCCACTTT. Its translation is CASSLIRGGDSPLHF.

This clone has at least ten counts. The genes are TRBV10-1 and TRBJ2-2; no clear D. This CDR3 region has 13 residues. With 5 bases removed from V and 0 bases from J, the gap between germline ends came to 4 bases. The germline V gene has CDR1 WNHNN and CDR2 SYGVQD (reference sequence). CDR3 sequence: CASSLANTGELFF. The DNA for the CDR3 is TGCGCCAGCAGTTTAGCGAACACCGGGGAGCTGTTTTTT.

Concerning this clone itself: The sample contains more than one DNA sequence encoding this CDR3. V usage is TRBV28 and J usage is TRBJ2-3; TRBD2 matches at 8 bases. The germline V gene encodes CDR1 MDHEN and CDR2 SYDVKM. This CDR3 spans 14 amino acids. The ends lost 2 bases at V and 3 bases at J; junction bases unmatched: 1. The chain's CDR3 is CASSLVAGTDTQYF. The CDR3 bases are TGTGCCAGCAGTTTAGTAGCGGGAACAGATACGCAGTATTTT.

This chain links TRBV18 with TRBJ1-6, with 8 bases that match TRBD1. This CDR3 is 16 amino acids long. V gave up 1 base and J gave up 9 bases; unmatched junction bases: 8. Per the germline V gene, CDR1 is KGHSH and CDR2 is LQKENI. In DNA, the CDR3 is TGTGCCAGCTCACCACGAATGACAGGGGAGGGTTCACCCCTCCACTTT. It codes for CASSPRMTGEGSPLHF.

The sample holds one count of this clone. The chain is built from TRBV7-9 and TRBJ2-1, with 9 bases matching TRBD2. Trimming cost V 3 bases and J 4 bases; bases outside gene matches: 10. Germline lookup yields CDR1 SEHNR and CDR2 FQNEAQ (reference sequence). The CDR3 sequence is 17 residues long. CDR3 DNA: TGTGCCAGCAGCTTGCCCAGTAGCGGGAGACTTTACAATGAGCAGTTCTTC. Its protein product is CASSLPSSGRLYNEQFF.

The CDR3 region is CASSHDNTATYGYTF. DNA for the CDR3: TGTGCCAGCAGCCACGACAACACAGCCACCTATGGCTACACCTTC. The chain recombines TRBV7-9 with TRBJ1-2, with D unclear. CDR3 length: 15 amino acids. V was pared by 5 bases and J by 4 bases, with 17 bases between. CDR1 is SEHNR, CDR2 FQNEAQ, per germline (reference sequence).

CDR3 in amino acids: CASSVGRAGRADTQYF. DNA for the CDR3: TGTGCCAGCAGCGTAGGGAGGGCAGGACGAGCAGATACGCAGTATTTT. V is TRBV9 and J is TRBJ2-3; tentative D call: TRBD2 (6 bases). CDR1 and CDR2 from the germline V gene are SGDLS and YYNGEE. Trimming took off 0 bases at V and 4 bases at J, with 15 bases between the two ends. The CDR3 contains 16 residues.

The chain employs TRBV9 and TRBJ2-3, with 8 bases matching TRBD2. Germline V gives CDR1 SGDLS, CDR2 YYNGEE. The CDR3 consists of 17 residues. Trimming cost V 3 bases and J 3 bases; bases outside gene matches: 12. The CDR3 is CASSGGGRLAGTDTQYF. CDR3 nucleotide sequence: TGTGCCAGCAGCGGCGGGGGGAGACTAGCAGGGACAGATACGCAGTATTTT.

V usage is TRBV5-1 and J usage is TRBJ2-7; D might be TRBD1 (6 bases). Germline loops: CDR1 SGHRS, CDR2 YFSETQ. The CDR3 loop spans 14 amino acids. The V end was cut by 3 bases, the J end by 5 bases, with 15 bases between. The DNA of the CDR3 is TGCGCCAGCAGCTGGGTAGGGGGAGAGGACGAGCAGTACTTC. Protein: CASSWVGGEDEQYF.

CDR3 in amino acids: CASSFQVGELFF. In DNA, the CDR3 is TGTGCCAGCAGTTTCCAGGTCGGGGAGCTGTTTTTT. V and J are TRBV28 and TRBJ2-2, with unresolved D. The CDR3 sequence is 12 residues long. With 3 bases removed from V and 7 bases from J, the gap between germline ends came to 6 bases. CDR1 MDHEN and CDR2 SYDVKM come from the germline V gene.

The sample holds a few counts of this clone. This sequence joins TRBV11-2 and TRBJ1-2; 8 bases fit TRBD1. Germline values: CDR1 SGHAT, CDR2 FQNNGV. Trimming removed 5 bases from V and 8 bases from J; junction bases left unmatched: 7. The CDR3 runs to 13 residues. CDR3 amino acids: CASSDAGGDGYTF. DNA of the CDR3: TGTGCCAGCAGCGACGCAGGGGGCGACGGCTACACCTTC.

The genes are TRBV24-1 and TRBJ2-1, with 7 bases fitting TRBD2. Trimming removed 7 bases from V and 8 bases from J; junction bases left unmatched: 13. CDR1 and CDR2 from the germline V gene are KGHDR and SFDVKD. The length of the CDR3 is 15 residues. As DNA, the CDR3 is TGTGCCACCAGCGAACCCGGGACTACCAGCGATGAGCAGTTCTTC. Protein sequence: CATSEPGTTSDEQFF.